The next 12 T cell receptor beta chains were all read from a single sample in a study of response to subunit inactivated influenza vaccine. In TCRdb, the RT-PCR reads were re-called with MiXCR into one record per CDR3 protein. Among about 800,000 distinct CDR3 sequences listed, 21% were seen once. The source was PBMCs from blood, collected 5 days after vaccination. The source of these receptors is a middle-aged man who received an inactivated influenza vaccine.

This clonotype was detected only a few times. The genes are TRBV5-1 and TRBJ2-1; 7 positions agree with TRBD2. Unmatched junction bases numbered 11, after V lost 4 bases and J lost 13 bases. CDR3 size: 13 residues. CDR1 is SGHRS and CDR2 is YFSETQ in the germline V gene. The CDR3 protein is CASSTGLLLGQFF. The CDR3, as DNA: TGCGCCAGCAGCACGGGACTACTCCTCGGCCAGTTCTTC.

The rearrangement joins TRBV12-3 or TRBV12-4 to TRBJ2-3; D possibly uses TRBD1 or TRBD2 (5 bases each). With 3 bases removed from V and 4 bases from J, the gap between germline ends came to 11 bases. CDR3 length equals 14 residues. CDR3 in DNA: TGTGCCAGCAGTTTGGGGACCAACGCAGATACGCAGTATTTT. Translating gives CASSLGTNADTQYF.

This clonotype appeared a few times. V gene TRBV7-9 combines with J gene TRBJ1-2; possible D gene TRBD1, 6 bases. Trimming left V 0 bases short and J 3 bases short, with 14 bases between. The germline CDR1 and CDR2 sequences are SEHNR and FQNEAQ (reference sequence). The CDR3 loop spans 16 amino acids. The CDR3 is CASSLAVRGVDYGYTF. In DNA, the CDR3 is TGTGCCAGCAGCTTAGCAGTCAGGGGCGTCGACTATGGCTACACCTTC. Full variable domain (outside the CDR3, taken from reference TRBV7-9 and TRBJ1-2): DTGVSQNPRHKITKRGQNVTFRCDPISEHNRLYWYRQTLGQGPEFLTYFQNEAQLEKSRLLSDRFSAERPKGSFSTLEIQRTEQGDSAMYLCASSLAVRGVDYGYTFGSGTRLTVV.

The chain carries TRBV10-1 and TRBJ2-3; TRBD2 aligns across 10 bases. There are 16 residues in the CDR3. Germline V gives CDR1 WNHNN, CDR2 SYGVQD (reference sequence). V shed 3 bases, J shed 2 bases, and the junction held 5 bases outside the gene matches. As DNA, the CDR3 is TGCGCCAGCAGTGAATTAGCGGGGGGCCACACAGATACGCAGTATTTT. Amino acid sequence: CASSELAGGHTDTQYF.

J is TRBJ2-1 and V is TRBV29-1; TRBD1 matches 7 bases. From germline, CDR1 is SQVTM and CDR2 ANQGSEA. The CDR3 loop spans 13 amino acids. The V and J ends lost 7 bases and 9 bases, in that order; junction bases with no gene match: 12. The CDR3 protein is CSEYKQGSGEQFF. For the CDR3, the DNA is TGCAGCGAATACAAACAGGGGTCGGGTGAGCAGTTCTTC.

V is TRBV12-3 or TRBV12-4 and J is TRBJ2-1; 7 nucleotides agree with TRBD1. This CDR3 spans 14 amino acids. The junction had 7 bases not matched to a gene; V was cut back by 1 base and J by 10 bases. The CDR3 bases are TGTGCCAGCAGTTTAGTGAGGGGGCCGGGCGAGCAGTTCTTC. Protein product: CASSLVRGPGEQFF.

The V and J genes are TRBV20-1 and TRBJ2-3; 10 bases are a match to TRBD2. V lost 5 bases and J lost 4; bases outside the gene matches: 15. The CDR3 covers 17 residues. Germline-derived CDR1 and CDR2 are DFQATT and SNEGSKA (reference sequence). The CDR3 DNA is TGCAGTGCTCGTCCCGACCAACATCTAGCGGGGGCAGATACGCAGTATTTT. Translation: CSARPDQHLAGADTQYF.

CDR3 bases: TGCGCCAGCAGCCAAGACTGGGCGGGAGAACCCTCAAGGGGGGAGCTGTTTTTT. Its translation: CASSQDWAGEPSRGELFF. The chain joins TRBV4-3 to TRBJ2-2; 7 bases are a match to TRBD2. V was pared by 0 bases and J by 8 bases, with 15 bases of the junction left unmatched. The CDR3 is 18 residues long. The germline V gene has CDR1 LGHNA and CDR2 YSLEER.

This chain uses TRBV10-2 with TRBJ2-3; 11 bases are a match to TRBD2. The V gene's germline CDR1 is WSHSY and CDR2 SAAADI. V trimming: 3 bases; J trimming: 0 bases; junction bases outside the gene matches: 8. The CDR3 consists of 18 residues. CDR3 protein: CASSDWLAGGRSTDTQYF. The CDR3 DNA follows: TGCGCCAGCAGTGATTGGCTAGCGGGGGGCCGCAGCACAGATACGCAGTATTTT.

This chain connects TRBV12-3 or TRBV12-4 to TRBJ1-2; no reliable D call. Trimming stripped 3 bases from V and 10 bases from J, with 9 bases between. The CDR3 is made up of 11 amino acids. CDR3 residues: CASSLTVDYTF. CDR3 DNA: TGTGCCAGCAGTTTGACCGTCGACTACACCTTC.

In this sample, this clonotype turned up a few times. The chain joins TRBV20-1 to TRBJ2-3, with D hard to call. Looked up from germline, CDR1 is DFQATT and CDR2 is SNEGSKA (reference sequence). V dropped 0 bases and J dropped 4 bases, with 14 bases sitting between them. The CDR3 contains 15 residues. CDR3 residues: CSARDMTNMPDTQYF. Here the CDR3 DNA reads TGCAGTGCTAGAGATATGACGAACATGCCAGATACGCAGTATTTT.

The V call is TRBV7-9, the J call TRBJ2-1; weak D call: TRBD2 (7 bases). V shed 4 bases and J shed 3 bases, with 16 bases lying between them. Germline V CDR1 and CDR2: SEHNR, FQNEAQ (reference sequence). This CDR3 is built from 16 residues. This CDR3 is CASSSFAGAIYNEQFF. CDR3 bases: TGTGCCAGCAGCTCCTTTGCGGGGGCCATCTACAATGAGCAGTTCTTC.